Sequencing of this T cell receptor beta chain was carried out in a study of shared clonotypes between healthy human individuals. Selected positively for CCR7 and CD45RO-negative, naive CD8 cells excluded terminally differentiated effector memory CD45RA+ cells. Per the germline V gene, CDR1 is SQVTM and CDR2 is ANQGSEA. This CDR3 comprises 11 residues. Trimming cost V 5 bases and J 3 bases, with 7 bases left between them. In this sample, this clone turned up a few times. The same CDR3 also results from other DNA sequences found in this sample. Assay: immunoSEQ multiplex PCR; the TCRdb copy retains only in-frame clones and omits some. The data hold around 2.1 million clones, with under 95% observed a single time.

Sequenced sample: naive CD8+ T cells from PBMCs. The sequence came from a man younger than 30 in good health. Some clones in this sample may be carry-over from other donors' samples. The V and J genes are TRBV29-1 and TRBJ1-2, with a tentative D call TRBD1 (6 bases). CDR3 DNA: TGCAGCGTTCGGACAGACTATGGCTACACCTTC. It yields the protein CSVRTDYGYTF.